These 15 T cell receptor beta chains came from one sample sequenced in a study of cytomegalovirus exposure and HLA in healthy donors. A multiplex PCR was run with 60 Vbeta primers and 13 Jbeta primers. Data came from immunoSEQ multiplex PCR; TCRdb stores just in-frame clones and leaves some out. Altogether about 180,000 clones are present, 75% to 85% being singletons, with the ten largest covering more than 1.4%. The sequencing input was PBMCs. These TCRs come from a man younger than 35 in good health and CMV-seronegative.

This rearrangement joins TRBV30 to TRBJ1-5, with D maybe TRBD1 (5 bases). The germline V gene encodes CDR1 GTSNPN and CDR2 SVGIG (reference sequence). This CDR3 comprises 16 residues. The germline V and J ends were trimmed by 0 bases and 2 bases, with 14 bases remaining between them. The CDR3 sequence is CAWSVLGAVGNQPQHF. CDR3 coding DNA: TGTGCCTGGAGTGTACTTGGGGCGGTTGGCAATCAGCCCCAGCATTTT.

This chain uses TRBV7-2 with TRBJ2-3, with 12 bases fitting TRBD2. Germline V gene data show CDR1 as SGHTA and CDR2 as FQGNSA. The CDR3 length is 19 residues. Trimming took 2 bases from V and 1 from J; bases not matched to a gene: 10. The CDR3 nucleotides read TGTGCCAGCAGCTTATTGACTAGCGGGAGTGTTCAGGGCACAGATACGCAGTATTTT. Amino acid sequence: CASSLLTSGSVQGTDTQYF.

The sample holds a few counts of this clone. V and J are TRBV28 and TRBJ1-1; tentative D call: TRBD1 (5 bases). V was pared by 3 bases and J by 1 base, with 12 bases between. The CDR3 has 15 residues. CDR1 and CDR2 (germline): MDHEN, SYDVKM. The CDR3 region has the DNA TGTGCCAGCAGTTTTTGGGGGGGGACGAACACTGAAGCTTTCTTT. Protein sequence: CASSFWGGTNTEAFF.

CDR3: CASSYLGGGATNTEAFF. CDR3 sequence (DNA): TGTGCCAGCAGCTATCTCGGAGGGGGGGCCACGAACACTGAAGCTTTCTTT. V is TRBV28 and J is TRBJ1-1, with D possibly matching TRBD1 (6 bases). CDR1 and CDR2 from the germline V gene are MDHEN and SYDVKM. V was cut by 6 bases and J by 1 base, with 21 bases left in between. The CDR3 spans 17 residues.

The rearrangement joins TRBV6-5 to TRBJ2-4; no definite D call. The CDR3 loop spans 14 amino acids. The V gene's germline CDR1 is MNHEY and CDR2 SVGAGI. V lost 5 bases to trimming and J lost 0 bases, with 8 bases between them. CDR3 coding DNA: TGTGCCAGCAGTCGTGCTATAGCCAAAAACATTCAGTACTTC. Translation: CASSRAIAKNIQYF.

This chain uses TRBV7-8 with TRBJ2-5; no clear D. The CDR3 totals 14 residues. Germline V lookup: CDR1 SGHVS, CDR2 FQNEAQ. V gave up 5 bases and J gave up 2 bases, with 12 bases separating them. The CDR3 DNA reads as TGTGCCAGCAGCCCTCTGGTAGCACAAGAGACCCAGTACTTC. The encoded protein is CASSPLVAQETQYF. Full variable domain (remainder filled in from reference TRBV7-8 and TRBJ2-5): GAGVSQSPRYKVAKRGQDVALRCDPISGHVSLFWYQQALGQGPEFLTYFQNEAQLDKSGLPSDRFFAERPEGSVSTLKIQRTQQEDSAVYLCASSPLVAQETQYFGPGTRLLVL.

The rearrangement joins TRBV10-3 to TRBJ1-4, with TRBD1 identical over 9 bases. This CDR3 has 16 amino acids. V dropped 0 bases and J dropped 7; count of bases not matched to a gene: 6. CDR1 is ENHRY and CDR2 is SYGVKD in the germline V gene. The CDR3 spells CAISESSGTGSEKLFF. CDR3 coding DNA: TGTGCCATCAGTGAGTCCTCCGGGACAGGGTCTGAAAAACTGTTTTTT.

The chain employs TRBV11-3 and TRBJ2-1, with 7 bases lining up with TRBD2. From germline, CDR1 is SGHNT and CDR2 YENEEA. The CDR3 has 15 amino acids. V trimming: 2 bases; J trimming: 12 bases; junction bases outside the gene matches: 13. The CDR3: CASSLSSGTTMRQFF. The DNA for the CDR3 is TGTGCCAGCAGCTTATCGTCTGGGACTACAATGAGGCAGTTCTTC.

J is TRBJ2-3 and V is TRBV27; 10 nucleotides line up with TRBD1. V trimming: 5 bases; J trimming: 2 bases; junction bases outside the gene matches: 10. Germline V gene lookup returns CDR1 MNHEY and CDR2 SMNVEV (reference sequence). CDR3 size: 17 residues. CDR3 DNA sequence: TGTGCCAGCAGTAATCTCCTAGACAGGGGGCCCACAGATACGCAGTATTTT. It specifies CASSNLLDRGPTDTQYF.

V is TRBV7-6 and J is TRBJ2-2, with D possibly being TRBD2 (6 bases). This CDR3 is built from 14 residues. The V end lost 2 bases, the J end lost 6 bases, and 10 bases lay between the germline ends. Germline assignment: CDR1 SGHVS and CDR2 FNYEAQ. The CDR3 DNA reads TGTGCCAGCAGCTTACTCGGGGGTCCCGGGGAGCTGTTTTTT. It yields the protein CASSLLGGPGELFF.

This chain joins TRBV7-3 and TRBJ1-1; D is unclear. V lost 1 base, J lost 5 bases, and 11 bases lay in between. Germline V lookup: CDR1 SGHTA, CDR2 FQGTGA. This CDR3 comprises 14 residues. The CDR3: CASSLRVGGTEAFF. For the CDR3, the DNA is TGTGCCAGCAGCTTAAGGGTGGGAGGGACTGAAGCTTTCTTT. Based on the CDR3 plus reference TRBV7-3 and TRBJ1-1, the full variable domain is GAGVSQTPSNKVTEKGKYVELRCDPISGHTALYWYRQSLGQGPEFLIYFQGTGAADDSGLPNDRFFAVRPEGSVSTLKIQRTERGDSAVYLCASSLRVGGTEAFFGQGTRLTVV.

This chain connects TRBV4-3 to TRBJ1-3; no firm D call. Deletions cut 0 bases from V and 3 bases from J, with 12 bases between. Germline assignment: CDR1 LGHNA and CDR2 YSLEER. The CDR3 contains 16 residues. This CDR3 is CASSQDYRGIGNTIYF. CDR3 nucleotides: TGCGCCAGCAGCCAAGATTACCGGGGAATTGGAAACACCATATATTTT.

The V call is TRBV7-9, the J call TRBJ2-7; 7 nucleotides agree with TRBD1. V was clipped by 5 bases and J by 5 bases; unmatched bases: 3. The germline CDR1 and CDR2 sequences are SEHNR and FQNEAQ (reference sequence). The CDR3 totals 12 residues. The CDR3 region has the DNA TGTGCCAGCAGCCCGACAGGGAACGAGCAGTACTTC. This sequence encodes CASSPTGNEQYF.

In its sample, this clone was seen a few times. The V and J genes are TRBV27 and TRBJ2-7; 7 nucleotides line up with TRBD1. Germline values: CDR1 MNHEY, CDR2 SMNVEV (reference sequence). V lost 6 bases to trimming and J lost 4 bases; unmatched junction nucleotides: 15. The CDR3 is 16 residues long. The CDR3 reads CASSISVQGSVYEQYF. CDR3 sequence (DNA): TGTGCCAGCAGCATATCCGTACAGGGGTCCGTGTACGAGCAGTACTTC.

V usage is TRBV7-6 and J usage is TRBJ2-2, with TRBD2 matching 9 bases. The germline gives CDR1 SGHVS, CDR2 FNYEAQ. With 5 bases clipped from V and 2 bases from J, the junction kept 12 bases outside the gene matches. The CDR3 covers 18 residues. CDR3: CASSPRRLAVPNTGELFF. The CDR3 DNA is TGTGCCAGCAGCCCCCGCAGACTAGCGGTCCCTAACACCGGGGAGCTGTTTTTT.